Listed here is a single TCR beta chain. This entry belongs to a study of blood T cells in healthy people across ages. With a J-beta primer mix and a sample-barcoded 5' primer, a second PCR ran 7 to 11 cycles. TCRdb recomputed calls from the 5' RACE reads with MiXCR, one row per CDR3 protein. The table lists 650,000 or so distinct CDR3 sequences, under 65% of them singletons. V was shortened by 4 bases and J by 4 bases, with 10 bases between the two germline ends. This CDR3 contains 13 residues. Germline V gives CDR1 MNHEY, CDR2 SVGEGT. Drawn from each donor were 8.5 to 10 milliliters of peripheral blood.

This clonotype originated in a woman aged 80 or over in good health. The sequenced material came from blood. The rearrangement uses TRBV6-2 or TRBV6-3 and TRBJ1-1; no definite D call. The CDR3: CASSFGRTTEAFF. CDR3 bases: TGTGCCAGCAGTTTTGGACGGACCACTGAAGCTTTCTTT.